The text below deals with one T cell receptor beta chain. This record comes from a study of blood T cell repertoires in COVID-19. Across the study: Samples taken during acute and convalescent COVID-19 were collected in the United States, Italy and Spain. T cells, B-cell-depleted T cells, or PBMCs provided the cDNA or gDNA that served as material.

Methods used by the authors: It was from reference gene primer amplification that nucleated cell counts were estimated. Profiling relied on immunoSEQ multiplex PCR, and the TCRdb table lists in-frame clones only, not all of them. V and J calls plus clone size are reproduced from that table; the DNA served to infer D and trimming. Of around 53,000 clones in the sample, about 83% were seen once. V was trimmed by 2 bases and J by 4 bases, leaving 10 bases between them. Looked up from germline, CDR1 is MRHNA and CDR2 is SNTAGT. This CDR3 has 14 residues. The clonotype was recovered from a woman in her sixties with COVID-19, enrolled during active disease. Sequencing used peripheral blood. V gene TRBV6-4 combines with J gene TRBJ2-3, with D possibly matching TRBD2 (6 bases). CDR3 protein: CASSDAEGSDTQYF. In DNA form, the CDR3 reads TGTGCCAGCAGTGACGCGGAGGGTTCAGATACGCAGTATTTT.